This T cell receptor (beta chain) was recovered during a study of PD-1 blockade in classical Hodgkin lymphoma. Study-wide findings and caveats: The origin of the repertoire differences remains undefined, with disease activity or prior therapy as possible causes. Relapsed/refractory patients reportedly had the lowest baseline TCR diversity, below newly diagnosed patients, who were below healthy donors.

Time point noted: newly diagnosed, previously untreated cHL patient sample. It was PBMCs in newly diagnosed, untreated classical Hodgkin lymphoma that served as comparison. Only one count was recorded for this clone. The antigen is unknown. At one end the junction does not follow the germline gene, possibly because of a read error. This CDR3 spans 13 amino acids. The germline gives CDR1 SGHVS, CDR2 FQNEAQ. The table came from immunoSEQ multiplex PCR; TCRdb's copy has only in-frame clones and leaves some out. Of tens of thousands of clones in the sample, roughly 88% were seen once. Sequencing was done on a sample of peripheral blood mononuclear cells (PBMCs). This TCR was sampled from a human donor with classical Hodgkin lymphoma. The chain employs TRBV7-8 and TRBJ2-7, with D perhaps TRBD1 (6 bases). The CDR3 loop is CASSLELAGVFYF. CDR3 DNA sequence: TGTGCCAGCAGCTTAGAATTGGCAGGGGTATTCTATTTC.